This entry lists 5 T cell receptor beta chains sequenced from one sample in a study of shared clonotypes between healthy human individuals. Produced via immunoSEQ multiplex PCR; TCRdb's table is partial and in-frame only. This table holds 2 million to 3 million clones, 90% to 95% found once. The sample consisted of naive CD4+ T cells from PBMCs. Subset denoted: CD45RA+ positively selected. The origin of the receptors is a man between 18 and 35 years old in good health. Some clones in this sample may be carry-over from other donors' samples.

The V and J genes are TRBV19 and TRBJ1-4, with D unresolved. The V end was cut by 3 bases, the J end by 0 bases, with 14 bases between. Germline loops: CDR1 LNHDA, CDR2 SQIVND (reference sequence). CDR3 length: 17 amino acids. This CDR3 reads CASSIPGFLSTNEKLFF. CDR3 nucleotides: TGTGCCAGTAGTATCCCGGGATTCCTCTCAACTAATGAAAAACTGTTTTTT.

The chain is built from TRBV5-5 and TRBJ2-1; 7 bases fit TRBD1. Germline loops: CDR1 SGHKS, CDR2 YYEKEE (reference sequence). The J segment lost 2 bases and the V segment lost 6 bases, leaving 8 bases of the junction unmatched. The CDR3 length is 15 residues. CDR3 nucleotide sequence: TGTGCCAGCACATTACTGACAGGGCCCTACAATGAGCAGTTCTTC. Amino acids: CASTLLTGPYNEQFF.

This rearrangement joins TRBV6-5 to TRBJ1-2; a weak D match, TRBD1 (6 bases). CDR3 size: 15 residues. The ends were cut back, 0 bases at V and 3 bases at J, with 11 bases in the middle. Looked up from germline, CDR1 is MNHEY and CDR2 is SVGAGI. The CDR3 coding sequence is TGTGCCAGCAGTTACTCGACGGGGGCATACTATGGCTACACCTTC. Its translation: CASSYSTGAYYGYTF.

The chain couples TRBV4-2 to TRBJ1-1, with D maybe TRBD1 (6 bases). Deletions cut 0 bases from V and 4 bases from J, with 15 bases between. The CDR3 extends over 16 amino acids. Germline V gene sequence: CDR1 LGHNA, CDR2 YNFKEQ. In DNA form, the CDR3 reads TGTGCCAGCAGCCAAGACGGGGGGCCCCCTGTCACTGAAGCTTTCTTT. Encoded protein: CASSQDGGPPVTEAFF.

V usage is TRBV5-1 and J usage is TRBJ2-1; the match to TRBD2 covers 7 bases. The CDR3 extends over 17 amino acids. The V and J ends lost 4 bases and 2 bases, in that order; junction bases with no gene match: 12. CDR1 and CDR2 from the germline V gene are SGHRS and YFSETQ. The CDR3 reads CASSRRAGEGAYNEQFF. CDR3 DNA: TGCGCCAGCAGCCGTCGGGCGGGAGAAGGGGCCTACAATGAGCAGTTCTTC.